This T cell receptor (beta chain) was found in a study of tumor-infiltrating lymphocytes in primary liver carcinoma. Points from the study as a whole: Tumor-blood pairs (like tumor-adjacent pairs) overlapped less than tumor region pairs did.

There are 11 residues in the CDR3. The investigators made TCR beta cDNA from around 530 ng total RNA, using a constant-region primer. ARM-PCR was slightly modified, and three nested multiplex PCR rounds with it gave rise to the TCR beta libraries. A C-beta reverse primer was combined with TRBV1-TRBV30 forward primers in the first two PCR rounds, and each round had approximately 10 cycles. From the multiplex PCR reads, TCRdb called clonotypes with MiXCR, one entry per CDR3 protein. Of some 87,000 distinct CDR3 sequences listed, less than 70% are singletons. DNA and RNA were both co-extracted from about 19-30 mg of bulk tissue that had not been sorted. As for this clonotype: Its target is not known. Germline is not matched at one junction end, which may reflect a read error.

The material sequenced was tumor-adjacent normal liver tissue. V and J are TRBV12-3 or TRBV12-4 and TRBJ2-1, with no clear D. The sequence came from a man aged 40-55 years with primary liver carcinoma and hepatitis B virus infection. The CDR3: CVSNLSYEQFF. The DNA of the CDR3 is TGTGTCAGCAATTTGTCCTATGAGCAGTTCTTC.